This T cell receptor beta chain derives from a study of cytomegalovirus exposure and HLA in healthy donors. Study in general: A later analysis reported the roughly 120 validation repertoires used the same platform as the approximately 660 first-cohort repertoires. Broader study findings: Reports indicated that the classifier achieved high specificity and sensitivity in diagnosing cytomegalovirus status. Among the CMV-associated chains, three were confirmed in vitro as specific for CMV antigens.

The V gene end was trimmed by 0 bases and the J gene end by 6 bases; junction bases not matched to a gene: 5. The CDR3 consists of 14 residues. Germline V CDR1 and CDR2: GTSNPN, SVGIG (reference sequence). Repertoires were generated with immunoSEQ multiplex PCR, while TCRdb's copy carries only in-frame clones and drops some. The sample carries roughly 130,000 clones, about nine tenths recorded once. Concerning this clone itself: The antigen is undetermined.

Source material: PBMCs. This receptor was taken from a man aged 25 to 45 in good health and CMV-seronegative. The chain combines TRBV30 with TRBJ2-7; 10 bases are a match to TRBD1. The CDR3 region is CAWSVGTGVSEQYF. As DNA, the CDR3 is TGTGCCTGGAGTGTTGGGACAGGGGTGTCCGAGCAGTACTTC.